These 27 T cell receptor beta chains originate from one sample sequenced in a study of Graves' ophthalmopathy and Graves' hyperthyroidism. RNA transcripts served as template for amplifying TCR beta CDR3 sequences. The first round was an RT-PCR with HTBI primers, and the second round was a multiplex PCR. TCRdb used MiXCR to reprocess the multiplex PCR reads, holding one entry per CDR3 protein. The sample consists of about 550,000 distinct CDR3 sequences, just under 40% of them appearing once. The sample consisted of peripheral blood or thyroid tissue (not recorded which). The receptors here all came from an adult man with Graves' hyperthyroidism.

At least ten counts were recorded for this clonotype. The chain recombines TRBV29-1 with TRBJ2-7; the match to TRBD1 covers 9 bases. The CDR3 covers 15 residues. V dropped 6 bases and J dropped 0; count of bases not matched to a gene: 9. Germline CDR1 is SQVTM and CDR2 is ANQGSEA. CDR3 region: CSVSGTGTSSYEQYF. The CDR3 coding sequence is TGCAGCGTATCGGGGACAGGGACGAGCTCCTACGAGCAGTACTTC.

The chain has TRBV7-9 and TRBJ2-1; TRBD2 matches 9 bases. Germline assignment: CDR1 SEHNR and CDR2 FQNEAQ (reference sequence). The CDR3 spans 15 residues. V dropped 5 bases and J dropped 2; count of bases not matched to a gene: 4. In DNA form, the CDR3 reads TGTGCCAGCAGCGTAAGCGGGGGGCCCTACAATGAGCAGTTCTTC. Its protein product is CASSVSGGPYNEQFF.

This clonotype was counted many times. The chain links TRBV12-3 or TRBV12-4 to TRBJ2-6; D uncertain. The CDR3 is 13 amino acids. V lost 3 bases to trimming and J lost 4 bases, with 4 bases between them. CDR3 amino acids: CASSLFGANVLTF. The CDR3 DNA reads as TGTGCCAGCAGTTTGTTCGGGGCCAACGTCCTGACTTTC.

V and J are TRBV6-1 and TRBJ1-2; 7 bases are shared with TRBD1. Trimming took 10 bases from V and 2 from J; bases not matched to a gene: 4. CDR1 MNHNS and CDR2 SASEGT come from the germline V gene. CDR3 length: 12 residues. The CDR3 DNA is TGTGCCACCCAGACAGGGAACTATGGCTACACCTTC. This translates into CATQTGNYGYTF.

Many counts were recorded for this clonotype. The chain links TRBV4-1 to TRBJ2-5, with D perhaps TRBD1 or TRBD2 (7 bases each). Deletions cut 1 base from V and 4 bases from J, with 28 bases between. Germline loops: CDR1 MGHRA, CDR2 YSYEKL. This CDR3 contains 20 residues. The CDR3 nucleotides read TGCGCCAGCAGCCAAGGGGAGGGGGCAGGAGTCTGGTCCGTACGAGAGACCCAGTACTTC. It translates to CASSQGEGAGVWSVRETQYF.

The chain employs TRBV7-2 and TRBJ2-3, with D uncertain. V lost 5 bases to trimming and J lost 6 bases, with 12 bases between them. From germline, CDR1 is SGHTA and CDR2 FQGNSA. CDR3 length equals 13 residues. Written as DNA, the CDR3 is TGTGCCAGCAGCGACGGCCCCTCTGATACGCAGTATTTT. This encodes CASSDGPSDTQYF.

This clonotype showed up just once. The chain has TRBV7-2 and TRBJ2-5; D gene uncertain. This CDR3 is built from 13 residues. Per germline, CDR1 SGHTA and CDR2 FQGNSA. With 3 bases removed from V and 4 bases from J, the gap between germline ends came to 9 bases. CDR3 bases: TGTGCCAGCAGCTTCGACAAGGCAGAGACCCAGTACTTC. Protein sequence: CASSFDKAETQYF.

V is TRBV9 and J is TRBJ1-1; the match to TRBD1 covers 7 bases. Germline V gives CDR1 SGDLS, CDR2 YYNGEE. CDR3 length: 13 residues. J gave up 10 bases and V 2 bases, and 8 bases lay outside the gene matches. CDR3 sequence reads: CASSVTTGSSAFF. CDR3 nucleotides: TGTGCCAGCAGCGTTACGACAGGGTCTTCAGCTTTCTTT.

This clonotype was observed a handful of times. CDR3 protein: CASSLGTGNVVNTEAFF. Written as DNA, the CDR3 is TGCGCCAGCAGCTTGGGAACAGGGAATGTCGTGAACACTGAAGCTTTCTTT. The rearrangement links TRBV5-1 to TRBJ1-1, with D perhaps matching TRBD1 (6 bases). CDR1 is SGHRS, CDR2 YFSETQ, per germline. This CDR3 has 17 residues. The V end was cut by 0 bases, the J end by 0 bases, with 15 bases between.

This chain connects TRBV6-5 to TRBJ1-2; 9 bases are shared with TRBD1. Germline V gene lookup returns CDR1 MNHEY and CDR2 SVGAGI. V lost 8 bases to trimming and J lost 8 bases; unmatched junction nucleotides: 6. CDR3 size: 12 residues. As DNA, the CDR3 is TGTGCCAGCCGACAGGGGGGCGAGGGCTACACCTTC. Translating gives CASRQGGEGYTF.

V is TRBV29-1 and J is TRBJ1-5; D uncertain. Germline CDR1 and CDR2: SQVTM and ANQGSEA. V lost 8 bases and J 7 bases, leaving 12 bases between the germline ends. The CDR3 is 11 residues long. The CDR3 nucleotides are TGCAGCTTAGAAGGGAACCAGCCCCAGCATTTT. This encodes CSLEGNQPQHF.

V is TRBV11-1 and J is TRBJ1-1, with unresolved D. There are 15 residues in the CDR3. V was trimmed by 0 bases and J by 9 bases, leaving 17 bases between them. Germline V lookup: CDR1 SGHAT, CDR2 FQDESV (reference sequence). The CDR3 DNA is TGTGCCAGCAGCTTAGCGGCAGGTACCGCTTCGAAAGCTTTCTTT. As protein: CASSLAAGTASKAFF.

This clonotype appeared many times. The chain links TRBV7-9 to TRBJ2-5; TRBD2 matches at 7 bases. The CDR3 is made up of 17 amino acids. The V gene end was trimmed by 5 bases and the J gene end by 0 bases; junction bases not matched to a gene: 12. Germline assignment: CDR1 SEHNR and CDR2 FQNEAQ (reference sequence). The CDR3 region has the DNA TGTGCCAGCAGCCAAGTGGGGCTAGCGGAGTACCAAGAGACCCAGTACTTC. Translation gives CASSQVGLAEYQETQYF.

This clonotype was counted at least ten times. The chain combines TRBV6-1 with TRBJ1-6; 7 nucleotides line up with TRBD1. V gave up 1 base and J gave up 8 bases; unmatched junction bases: 5. The CDR3 has 15 amino acids. Germline V lookup: CDR1 MNHNS, CDR2 SASEGT. This chain's CDR3 is CASSEVSGQYSPLHF. The CDR3 region has the DNA TGTGCCAGCAGTGAAGTTTCGGGACAGTATTCACCCCTCCACTTT.

In the case of this clonotype: Compared with germline, one end of the junction differs, possibly owing to a read error. The V gene is TRBV5-1, the J gene TRBJ1-5; TRBD1 matches at 7 bases. The CDR3 has 14 amino acids. CDR1 is SGHRS and CDR2 is YFSETQ in the germline V gene. The CDR3 spells CTSSLIGGGEPQHF. DNA of the CDR3: TGCACCAGCAGCCTAATAGGGGGCGGGGAGCCCCAGCATTTT.

On this clonotype itself: With a much larger clone just one base away, this may be a read error. In nucleotides, the CDR3 is TGCAGCGTGGGACTAGGGGGCCTGAACACTGGAGCTTTCTTT. Translation gives CSVGLGGLNTGAFF. The J gene is TRBJ1-1, the V gene TRBV29-1, with 7 bases identical to TRBD1. Germline V gene data show CDR1 as SQVTM and CDR2 as ANQGSEA. This CDR3 contains 14 residues.

This clonotype was detected many times. V gene TRBV6-5 combines with J gene TRBJ1-1, with D uncertain. The CDR3 runs 13 residues. CDR1 is MNHEY, CDR2 SVGAGI, per germline. Trimming took 7 bases from V and 4 from J, leaving 13 bases between them. The CDR3 DNA reads as TGTGCCAGCACCCACGGAGTAGGCACTGAAGCTTTCTTT. This codes for CASTHGVGTEAFF.

This clonotype was recorded many times. The V call is TRBV7-2, the J call TRBJ2-2; D is perhaps TRBD1 (6 bases). Trimming took 4 bases from V and 4 from J, leaving 10 bases between them. CDR1 and CDR2 from the germline V gene are SGHTA and FQGNSA. The CDR3 length is 14 residues. The CDR3, as DNA: TGTGCCAGCAGCTATTCCAGGGGCACCGGGGAGCTGTTTTTT. This sequence encodes CASSYSRGTGELFF.

There are many counts of this clonotype. V usage is TRBV12-3 or TRBV12-4 and J usage is TRBJ1-2; tentative D call: TRBD1 (5 bases). Trimming removed 0 bases at V and 6 bases at J, with 11 bases between. This CDR3 is 14 amino acids long. The CDR3 protein is CASSLAGTAHGYTF. For the CDR3, the DNA is TGTGCCAGCAGTTTAGCGGGGACCGCCCATGGCTACACCTTC.

This clonotype occurred a few times. The gene calls are TRBV19 and TRBJ1-1; no clear D gene. The V gene's germline CDR1 is LNHDA and CDR2 SQIVND (reference sequence). The V and J ends lost 5 bases and 0 bases respectively, with 7 bases between them. The CDR3 runs 13 residues. The CDR3 region is CASSETMNTEAFF. CDR3 bases: TGTGCCAGTAGTGAGACTATGAACACTGAAGCTTTCTTT.

This clonotype was recorded only once. A much larger clone lies one base from this, so it may be a read error. The gene calls are TRBV5-1 and TRBJ2-5, with TRBD2 identical over 11 bases. The CDR3 length is 15 residues. CDR1 is SGHRS, CDR2 YFSETQ, per germline. The trim removed 5 bases at V and 0 bases at J, leaving 3 bases unmatched. In nucleotides, the CDR3 is TGCGCCAGCAGTTCTAGCGGGGGGTACCAAGAGACCCAGTACTTC. This translates into CASSSSGGYQETQYF.

This clonotype was seen ten or more times. The genes are TRBV12-3 or TRBV12-4 and TRBJ1-2; D remains ambiguous. The CDR3 sequence is 15 residues long. The ends were cut back, 6 bases at V and 5 bases at J, with 19 bases in the middle. DNA of the CDR3: TGTGCCAGCAGCCCCGTGGGGATTTATGAATATGGCTACACCTTC. Translated: CASSPVGIYEYGYTF.

The chain is built from TRBV6-5 and TRBJ2-1, with TRBD1 matching 7 bases. The trim removed 6 bases at V and 10 bases at J, leaving 12 bases unmatched. CDR1 is MNHEY, CDR2 SVGAGI, per germline. The CDR3 covers 14 residues. The CDR3, as DNA: TGTGCCAGCAGCCTAGACAGGGTTATTACCGAGCAGTTCTTC. This encodes CASSLDRVITEQFF.

The count of this clonotype is one. The chain combines TRBV7-9 with TRBJ2-1; 10 bases line up with TRBD2. J was trimmed by 1 base and V by 2 bases; bases with no gene match: 2. The CDR3 extends over 16 amino acids. In germline, CDR1 is SEHNR, CDR2 FQNEAQ (reference sequence). The CDR3 here is CASSLTSGKSYNEQFF. The DNA of the CDR3 is TGTGCCAGCAGCTTAACTAGCGGGAAATCCTACAATGAGCAGTTCTTC.

This clonotype occurred a few times. The V gene is TRBV7-3, the J gene TRBJ2-3, with no clear D. Germline loops: CDR1 SGHTA, CDR2 FQGTGA. The CDR3 spans 14 residues. With 4 bases removed from V and 2 bases from J, the gap between germline ends came to 10 bases. The CDR3 here is CASSSGSNTDTQYF. The CDR3 coding sequence is TGTGCCAGCAGCTCTGGGTCCAACACAGATACGCAGTATTTT.

This clonotype was counted many times. The chain combines TRBV29-1 with TRBJ2-7, with D tentatively TRBD2 (6 bases). The germline V gene encodes CDR1 SQVTM and CDR2 ANQGSEA. V shed 5 bases and J shed 4 bases, with 12 bases lying between them. The CDR3 has 12 amino acids. This CDR3 is CSVRSGLYEQYF. The CDR3 DNA follows: TGCAGCGTTCGTAGCGGTCTATACGAGCAGTACTTC.

This clonotype was picked up many times. The chain uses TRBV11-2 and TRBJ2-5; no definite D call. Germline assignment: CDR1 SGHAT and CDR2 FQNNGV. With 1 base removed from V and 5 bases from J, the gap between germline ends came to 17 bases. CDR3 size: 16 residues. The CDR3 DNA sequence: TGTGCCAGCAGCTTAGGTTCGACGGACGGCCGGGAGACCCAGTACTTC. This encodes CASSLGSTDGRETQYF. The complete variable domain, with remaining parts taken from reference TRBV11-2 and TRBJ2-5, reads EAGVAQSPRYKIIEKRQSVAFWCNPISGHATLYWYQQILGQGPKLLIQFQNNGVVDDSQLPKDRFSAERLKGVDSTLKIQPAKLEDSAVYLCASSLGSTDGRETQYFGPGTRLLVL.